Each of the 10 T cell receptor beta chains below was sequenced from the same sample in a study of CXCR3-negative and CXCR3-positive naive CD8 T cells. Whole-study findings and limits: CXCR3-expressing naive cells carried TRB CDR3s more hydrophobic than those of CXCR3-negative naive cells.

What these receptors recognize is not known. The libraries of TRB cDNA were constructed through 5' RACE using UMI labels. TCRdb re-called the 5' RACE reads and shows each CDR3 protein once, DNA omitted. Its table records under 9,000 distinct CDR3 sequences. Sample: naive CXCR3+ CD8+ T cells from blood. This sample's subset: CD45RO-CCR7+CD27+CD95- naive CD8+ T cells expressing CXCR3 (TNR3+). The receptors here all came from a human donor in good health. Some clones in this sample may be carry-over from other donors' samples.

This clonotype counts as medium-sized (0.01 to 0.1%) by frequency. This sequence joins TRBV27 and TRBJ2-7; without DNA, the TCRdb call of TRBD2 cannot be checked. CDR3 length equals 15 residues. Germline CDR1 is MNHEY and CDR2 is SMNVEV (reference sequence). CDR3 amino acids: CASSLRGEGSYEQYF.

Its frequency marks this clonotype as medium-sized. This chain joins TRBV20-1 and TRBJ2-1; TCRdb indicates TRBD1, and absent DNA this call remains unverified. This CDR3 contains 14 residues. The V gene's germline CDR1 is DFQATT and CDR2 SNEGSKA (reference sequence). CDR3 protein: CSARIGGASNEQFF.

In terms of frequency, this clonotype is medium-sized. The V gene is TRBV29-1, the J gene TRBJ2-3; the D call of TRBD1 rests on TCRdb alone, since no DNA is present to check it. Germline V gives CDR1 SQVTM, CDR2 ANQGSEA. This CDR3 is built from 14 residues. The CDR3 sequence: CSAGGKEGSDTQYF.

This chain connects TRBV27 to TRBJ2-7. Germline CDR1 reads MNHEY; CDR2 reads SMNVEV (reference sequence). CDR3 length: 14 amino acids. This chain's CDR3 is CASSLSGSSYEQYF.

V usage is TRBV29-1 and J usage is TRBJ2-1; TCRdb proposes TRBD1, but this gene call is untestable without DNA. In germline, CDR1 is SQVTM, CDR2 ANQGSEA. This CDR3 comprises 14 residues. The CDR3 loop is CSVVGSGTYNEQFF.

CDR3: CSVEGGGSSYEQYF. V usage is TRBV29-1 and J usage is TRBJ2-7. Germline CDR1 is SQVTM and CDR2 is ANQGSEA. The CDR3 is 14 amino acids.

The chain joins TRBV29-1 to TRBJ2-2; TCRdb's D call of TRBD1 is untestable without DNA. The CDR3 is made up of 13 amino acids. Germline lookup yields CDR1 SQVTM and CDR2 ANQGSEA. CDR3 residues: CSVVRGRAGELFF.

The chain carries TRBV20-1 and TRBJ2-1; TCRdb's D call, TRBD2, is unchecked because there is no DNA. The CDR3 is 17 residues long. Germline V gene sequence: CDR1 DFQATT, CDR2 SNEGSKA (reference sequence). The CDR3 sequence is CSARPGLAGGFRREQFF.

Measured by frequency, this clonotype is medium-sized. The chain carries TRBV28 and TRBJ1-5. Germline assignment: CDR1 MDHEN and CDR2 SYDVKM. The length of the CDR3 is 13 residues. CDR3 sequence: CASSATIVQPQHF. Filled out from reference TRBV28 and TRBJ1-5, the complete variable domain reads DVKVTQSSRYLVKRTGEKVFLECVQDMDHENMFWYRQDPGLGLRLIYFSYDVKMKEKGDIPEGYSVSREKKERFSLILESASTNQTSMYLCASSATIVQPQHFGDGTRLSIL.

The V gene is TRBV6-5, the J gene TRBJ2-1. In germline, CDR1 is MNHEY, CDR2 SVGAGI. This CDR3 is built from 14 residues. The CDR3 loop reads CASSWTSSYNEQFF.